The clone carrying this T cell receptor (beta chain) has at least ten counts. Its specificity is unknown. The data were obtained in a study of regulatory T cells in long-lasting Graves disease. Overall study: Freshly diagnosed Graves' patients had used antithyroid drugs for under 3 months.

With iRepertoire HTBI primers and Arm-PCR of CDR3 regions, TCR beta libraries were built. TCRdb re-derived calls from the multiplex PCR reads in MiXCR, one entry per CDR3 protein. The table includes some 250,000 distinct CDR3 sequences, about 17% detected once. Trimming took 7 bases from V and 6 from J; bases not matched to a gene: 8. This CDR3 comprises 13 residues. The germline CDR1 and CDR2 sequences are SQVTM and ANQGSEA. Overall study findings and caveats: New patients shared fewer public clonotypes (approximately 1,000) than persistent patients did (around 3,000). TRBV28 was favored in persistent disease, as were TRBJ1-2 and TRBJ2-5.

Time point denoted: newly diagnosed GD, antithyroid drugs for less than 3 months. RNA from PBMCs was the source of the TCR library. Peripheral blood, at nine milliliters, went into EDTA tubes. Separately, the same data were catalogued under a study of T cells in Graves' hyperthyroidism and ophthalmopathy.

V gene TRBV29-1 combines with J gene TRBJ1-5, with 8 nucleotides matching TRBD1. The sequencing here drew on peripheral blood mononuclear cells (PBMCs), taken at new diagnosis, from a patient treated with antithyroid drugs. The sequence was obtained from a woman in her thirties with Graves disease. In DNA form, the CDR3 reads TGCAGCGCCGGACAGGGAGCAGGTCAGCCCCAGCATTTT. Amino acid sequence: CSAGQGAGQPQHF.